The rows below give T cell receptor beta chains drawn from one sample of a study of T cells after yellow fever vaccination. Each CDR3 protein is one row after TCRdb ran MiXCR on the 5' RACE reads. The sample records some 350,000 distinct CDR3 sequences, 4.1% being singletons. The sequencing here drew on PBMCs, taken 5 days after the yellow fever booster vaccination. These receptors all come from a man aged 18 to 35 who received the YFV17D yellow fever vaccine. Both conserved end residues are part of each CDR3. D genes are given only for firm matches. Rows may omit the clone size; those that give it use once, few, many or a size class.

>.|TRBV15|.|TRBJ1-6
TGTGCCACTCTGCAACGAAACTATAATTCACCCCTCCACTTT
CATLQRNYNSPLHF
>.|TRBV12-3/TRBV12-4|TRBD1|TRBJ1-2
TGTGCCAGCACCAGGGGGATGGATGGCTACACCTTC
CASTRGMDGYTF
>.|TRBV27|TRBD2|TRBJ2-3
TGTGCCAGCACTCGGGGTATCGGCGGGGGGGCTTTCGCAGATACGCAGTATTTT
CASTRGIGGGAFADTQYF
>few|TRBV5-1|.|TRBJ2-1
TGCGCCAGCAGCTTGGACAGGCTGGGGAATGAGCAGTTCTTC
CASSLDRLGNEQFF
>.|TRBV7-9|.|TRBJ1-6
TGTGCCAGCAGCACTATGAGCCAGGGGCTGCATAATTCACCCCTCCACTTT
CASSTMSQGLHNSPLHF
>.|TRBV12-3/TRBV12-4|TRBD1|TRBJ2-7
TGTGCCAGCAGTTTAACCACAGACAGGGGGCGGTACGAGCAGTACTTC
CASSLTTDRGRYEQYF
>few|TRBV12-3/TRBV12-4|.|TRBJ2-2
TGTGCCAGCAGTTTAAACGGGCCTAGAGGTACCGGGGAGCTGTTTTTT
CASSLNGPRGTGELFF
>few|TRBV5-1|.|TRBJ1-1
TGCGCCAGCAGAACACAGGGCTCGAACACTGAAGCTTTCTTT
CASRTQGSNTEAFF
>.|TRBV7-9|.|TRBJ1-1
TGTGCCAGCAGCCCGGACTCAAGGGGATGGACTGAAGCTTTCTTT
CASSPDSRGWTEAFF
>few|TRBV20-1|.|TRBJ2-3
TGCAGTGCTGAAGCCCCCGGGGTCCCTAGCACAGATACGCAGTATTTT
CSAEAPGVPSTDTQYF
>few|TRBV28|.|TRBJ1-5
TGTGCCAGCAACCCCCGGGAGTTTGGTCAGCCCCAGCATTTT
CASNPREFGQPQHF
>.|TRBV7-9|.|TRBJ2-2
TGTGCCAGCAGCCCGCCCTATGCGTCCGGGGAGCTGTTTTTT
CASSPPYASGELFF
>.|TRBV24-1|.|TRBJ1-2
TGTGCCACCAGTGATTTAGGGGGATGCGGCTACACCTTC
CATSDLGGCGYTF
>few|TRBV7-8|TRBD2|TRBJ2-1
TGTGCCAGCAGCTTAGTAGGCGGGGGGGTTAGCTCCTACAATGAGCAGTTCTTC
CASSLVGGGVSSYNEQFF
>few|TRBV4-3|.|TRBJ2-1
TGCGCCAGCAGCCAAGAGAGCCGGGGTGAGCAGTTCTTC
CASSQESRGEQFF
>few|TRBV2|TRBD1|TRBJ2-7
TGTGCCAGCAGGGGGACAGGCCCGGGCGAGCAGTACTTC
CASRGTGPGEQYF